This T cell receptor (beta chain) was sequenced in a study of memory CD4+ T cells and cytomegalovirus serostatus. General study results and limits: CD4+ memory repertoires contained about two fifths of the roughly 160 reported CMV TCRbeta sequences. The CMV-associated TCR signature appears largely within the CD4+ memory repertoire. Median bootstrapped AUC for CMV status was roughly 0.95 originally, approximately 0.9 US-trained.

The germline V gene has CDR1 MNHNY and CDR2 SVGAGI (reference sequence). Trimming cost V 2 bases and J 6 bases; bases outside gene matches: 12. The CDR3 is 16 amino acids. Measured with immunoSEQ multiplex PCR; TCRdb has only the in-frame clones, and not every one. The sample yields approximately 53,000 clones, around 80% seen once. The sort gate was single viable CD3+CD4+CD8-CD45RO+ cells for memory CD4+ T cells. A remark on this clone: Its specificity is unknown.

The receptor was derived from an adult in good health and CMV-seronegative. This chain links TRBV6-6 with TRBJ1-2; 7 bases line up with TRBD1. The sample comprised memory CD4+ T cells from blood. The CDR3 DNA reads TGTGCCAGCAGTTACCCCGACAGGGTACGGGACAATGGCTACACCTTC. This codes for CASSYPDRVRDNGYTF.